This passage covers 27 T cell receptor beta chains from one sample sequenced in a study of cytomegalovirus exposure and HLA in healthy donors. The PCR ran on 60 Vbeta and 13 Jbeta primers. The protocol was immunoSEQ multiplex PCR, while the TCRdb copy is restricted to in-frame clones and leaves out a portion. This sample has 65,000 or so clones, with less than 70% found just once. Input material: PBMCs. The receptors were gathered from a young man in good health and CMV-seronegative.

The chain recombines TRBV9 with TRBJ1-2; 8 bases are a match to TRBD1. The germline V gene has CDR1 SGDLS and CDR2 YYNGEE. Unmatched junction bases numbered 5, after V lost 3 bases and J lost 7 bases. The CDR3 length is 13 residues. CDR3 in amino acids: CASSGRGRGGYTF. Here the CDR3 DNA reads TGTGCCAGCAGCGGCAGGGGGCGGGGTGGCTACACCTTC. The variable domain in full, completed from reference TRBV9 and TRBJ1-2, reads DSGVTQTPKHLITATGQRVTLRCSPRSGDLSVYWYQQSLDQGLQFLIQYYNGEERAKGNILERFSAQQFPDLHSELNLSSLELGDSALYFCASSGRGRGGYTFGSGTRLTVV.

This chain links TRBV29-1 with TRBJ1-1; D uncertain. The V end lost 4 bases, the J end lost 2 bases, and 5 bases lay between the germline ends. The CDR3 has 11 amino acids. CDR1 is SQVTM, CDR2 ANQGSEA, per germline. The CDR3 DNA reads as TGCAGCGTTGGCGTAAACACTGAAGCTTTCTTT. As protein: CSVGVNTEAFF.

Here the CDR3 DNA reads TGCAGCGTTGGGGGGGGCGCAAGCTACGAGCAGTACTTC. Protein: CSVGGGASYEQYF. J is TRBJ2-7 and V is TRBV29-1, with D perhaps TRBD2 (7 bases). The V gene's germline CDR1 is SQVTM and CDR2 ANQGSEA. The V gene lost 4 bases and the J gene lost 3 bases, with 13 bases spanning the gap. This CDR3 contains 13 residues.

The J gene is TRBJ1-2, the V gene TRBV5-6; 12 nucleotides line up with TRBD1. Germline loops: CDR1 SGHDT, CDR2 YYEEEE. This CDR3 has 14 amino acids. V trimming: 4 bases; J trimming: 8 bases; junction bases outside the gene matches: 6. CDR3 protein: CASSPGQGAGGYTF. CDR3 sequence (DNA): TGTGCCAGCAGCCCGGGACAGGGGGCGGGAGGCTACACCTTC.

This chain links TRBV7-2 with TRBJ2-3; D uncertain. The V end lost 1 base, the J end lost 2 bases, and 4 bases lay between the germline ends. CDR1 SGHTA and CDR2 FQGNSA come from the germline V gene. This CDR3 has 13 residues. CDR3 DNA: TGTGCCAGCAGCTTAGAGCACACAGATACGCAGTATTTT. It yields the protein CASSLEHTDTQYF.

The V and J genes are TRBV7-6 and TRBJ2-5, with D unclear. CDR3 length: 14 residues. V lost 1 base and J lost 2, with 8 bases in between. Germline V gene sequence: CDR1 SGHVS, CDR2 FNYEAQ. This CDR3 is CASSLGQRQETQYF. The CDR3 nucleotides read TGTGCCAGCAGCTTAGGTCAGCGACAAGAGACCCAGTACTTC.

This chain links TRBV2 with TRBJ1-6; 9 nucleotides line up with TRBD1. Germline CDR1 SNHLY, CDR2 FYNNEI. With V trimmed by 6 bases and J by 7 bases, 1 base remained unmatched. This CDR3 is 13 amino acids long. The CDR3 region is CASSGQGNSPLHF. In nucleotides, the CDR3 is TGTGCCAGCAGCGGACAGGGGAATTCACCCCTCCACTTT.

CDR3 amino acids: CASSSTGHGELFF. CDR3 DNA: TGTGCCAGCAGCAGTACAGGGCACGGGGAGCTGTTTTTT. The chain uses TRBV5-6 and TRBJ2-2; a possible D gene is TRBD1 (6 bases). CDR1 is SGHDT and CDR2 is YYEEEE in the germline V gene. V was cut by 4 bases and J by 7 bases, with 11 bases left in between. The CDR3 consists of 13 residues.

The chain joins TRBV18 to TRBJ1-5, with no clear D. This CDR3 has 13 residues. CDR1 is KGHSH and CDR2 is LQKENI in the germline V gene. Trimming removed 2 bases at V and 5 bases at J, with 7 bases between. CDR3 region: CASSPGPDQPQHF. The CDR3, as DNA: TGTGCCAGCTCACCAGGTCCGGATCAGCCCCAGCATTTT.

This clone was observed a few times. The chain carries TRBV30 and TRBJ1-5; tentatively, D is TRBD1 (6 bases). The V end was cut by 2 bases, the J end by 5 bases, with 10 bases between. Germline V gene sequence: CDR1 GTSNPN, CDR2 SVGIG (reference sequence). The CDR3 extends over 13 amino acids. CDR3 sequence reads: CAWSLTGDQPQHF. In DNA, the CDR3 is TGTGCCTGGAGTCTGACAGGAGATCAGCCCCAGCATTTT.

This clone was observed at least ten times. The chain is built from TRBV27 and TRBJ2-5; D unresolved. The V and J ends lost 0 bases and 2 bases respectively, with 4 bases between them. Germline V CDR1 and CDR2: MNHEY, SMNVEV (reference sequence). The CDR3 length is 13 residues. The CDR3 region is CASSLSHQETQYF. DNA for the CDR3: TGTGCCAGCAGTTTATCCCATCAAGAGACCCAGTACTTC.

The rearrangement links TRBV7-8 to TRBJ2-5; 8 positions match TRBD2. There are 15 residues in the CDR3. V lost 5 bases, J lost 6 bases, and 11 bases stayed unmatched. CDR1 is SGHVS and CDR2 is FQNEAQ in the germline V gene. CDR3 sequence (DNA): TGTGCCAGCAGCCCCCGGGGGGGAGAGGGGAAGACCCAGTACTTC. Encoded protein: CASSPRGGEGKTQYF.

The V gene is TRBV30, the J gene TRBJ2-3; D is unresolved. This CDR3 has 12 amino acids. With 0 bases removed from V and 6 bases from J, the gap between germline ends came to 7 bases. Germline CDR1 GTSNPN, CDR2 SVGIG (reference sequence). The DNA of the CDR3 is TGTGCCTGGAGTGTATTCCGGGATACGCAGTATTTT. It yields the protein CAWSVFRDTQYF.

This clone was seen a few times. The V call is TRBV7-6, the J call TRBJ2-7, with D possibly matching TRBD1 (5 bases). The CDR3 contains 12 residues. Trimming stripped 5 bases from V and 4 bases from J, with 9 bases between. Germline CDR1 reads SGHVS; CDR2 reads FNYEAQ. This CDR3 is CASSVDSYEQYF. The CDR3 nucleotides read TGTGCCAGCAGCGTCGACAGTTACGAGCAGTACTTC.

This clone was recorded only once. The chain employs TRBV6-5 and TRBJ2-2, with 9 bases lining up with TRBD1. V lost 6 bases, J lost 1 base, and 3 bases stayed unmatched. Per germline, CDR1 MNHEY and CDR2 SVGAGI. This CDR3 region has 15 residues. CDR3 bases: TGTGCCAGCAGATTGGACAGGGGGAACACCGGGGAGCTGTTTTTT. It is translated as CASRLDRGNTGELFF.

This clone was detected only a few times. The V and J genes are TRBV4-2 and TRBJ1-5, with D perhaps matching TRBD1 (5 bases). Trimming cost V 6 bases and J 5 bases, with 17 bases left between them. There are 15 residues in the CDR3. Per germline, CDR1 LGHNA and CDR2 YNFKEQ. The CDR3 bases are TGTGCCAGCAGGGTGGGGGAGGGGTGGGATCAGCCCCAGCATTTT. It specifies CASRVGEGWDQPQHF.

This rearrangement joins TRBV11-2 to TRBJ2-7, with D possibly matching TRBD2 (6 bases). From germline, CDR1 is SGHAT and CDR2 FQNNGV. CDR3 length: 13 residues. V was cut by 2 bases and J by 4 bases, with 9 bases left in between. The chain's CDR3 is CASSLRGLYEQYF. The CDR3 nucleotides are TGTGCCAGCAGCTTACGGGGACTTTACGAGCAGTACTTC.

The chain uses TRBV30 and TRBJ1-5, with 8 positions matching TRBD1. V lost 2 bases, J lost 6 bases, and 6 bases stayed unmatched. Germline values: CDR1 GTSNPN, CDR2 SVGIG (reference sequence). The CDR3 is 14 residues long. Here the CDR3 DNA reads TGTGCCTGGAGTACCGGACAGGGACGTCAGCCCCAGCATTTT. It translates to CAWSTGQGRQPQHF.

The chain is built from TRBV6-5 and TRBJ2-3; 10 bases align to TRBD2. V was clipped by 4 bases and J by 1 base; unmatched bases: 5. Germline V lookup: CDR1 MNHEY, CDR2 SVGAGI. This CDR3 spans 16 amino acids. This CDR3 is CASSSRSGGGTDTQYF. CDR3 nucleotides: TGTGCCAGCAGTTCCAGAAGCGGGGGGGGCACAGATACGCAGTATTTT.

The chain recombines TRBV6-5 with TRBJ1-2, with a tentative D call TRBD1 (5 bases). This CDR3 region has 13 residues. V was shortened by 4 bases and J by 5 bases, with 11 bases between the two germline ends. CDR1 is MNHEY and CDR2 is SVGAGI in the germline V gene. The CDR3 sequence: CASSSSGWYGYTF. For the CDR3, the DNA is TGTGCCAGCAGTTCGTCAGGGTGGTATGGCTACACCTTC.

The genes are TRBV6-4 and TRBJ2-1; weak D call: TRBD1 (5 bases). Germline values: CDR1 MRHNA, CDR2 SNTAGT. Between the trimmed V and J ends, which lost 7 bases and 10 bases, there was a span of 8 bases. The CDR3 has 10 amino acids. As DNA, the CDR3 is TGTGCCAGCAAAAGACAGGAGCAGTTCTTC. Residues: CASKRQEQFF.

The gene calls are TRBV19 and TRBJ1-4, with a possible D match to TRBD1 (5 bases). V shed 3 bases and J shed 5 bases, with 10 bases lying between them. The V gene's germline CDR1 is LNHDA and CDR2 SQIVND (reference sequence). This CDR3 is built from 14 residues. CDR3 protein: CASSMARVNEKLFF. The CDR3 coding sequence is TGTGCCAGTAGTATGGCCAGGGTGAATGAAAAACTGTTTTTT. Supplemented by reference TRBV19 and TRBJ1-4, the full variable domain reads DGGITQSPKYLFRKEGQNVTLSCEQNLNHDAMYWYRQDPGQGLRLIYYSQIVNDFQKGDIAEGYSVSREKKESFPLTVTSAQKNPTAFYLCASSMARVNEKLFFGSGTQLSVL.

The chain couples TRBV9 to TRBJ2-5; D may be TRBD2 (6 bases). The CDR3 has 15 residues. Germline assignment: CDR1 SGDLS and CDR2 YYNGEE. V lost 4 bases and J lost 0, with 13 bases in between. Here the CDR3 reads CASSPRGNHQETQYF. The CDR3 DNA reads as TGTGCCAGCAGCCCACGGGGGAATCACCAAGAGACCCAGTACTTC.

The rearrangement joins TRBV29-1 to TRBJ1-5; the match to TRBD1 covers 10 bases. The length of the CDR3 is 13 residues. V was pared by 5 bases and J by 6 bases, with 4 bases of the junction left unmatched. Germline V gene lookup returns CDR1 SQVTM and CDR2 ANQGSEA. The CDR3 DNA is TGCAGCGTTAGACAGGGGGCTGGTCAGCCCCAGCATTTT. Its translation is CSVRQGAGQPQHF.

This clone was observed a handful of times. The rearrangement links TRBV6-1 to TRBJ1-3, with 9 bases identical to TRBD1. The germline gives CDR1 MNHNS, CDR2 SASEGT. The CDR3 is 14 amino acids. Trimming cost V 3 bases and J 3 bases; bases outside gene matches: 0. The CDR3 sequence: CASSEGQGGNTIYF. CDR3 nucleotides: TGTGCCAGCAGTGAGGGACAGGGTGGAAACACCATATATTTT.

In DNA, the CDR3 is TGTGCCAGCAGCTCAGGCGGGGGAACCCAGTACTTC. As protein: CASSSGGGTQYF. V and J are TRBV13 and TRBJ2-5, with TRBD2 identical over 7 bases. Germline lookup yields CDR1 PRHDT and CDR2 FYEKMQ (reference sequence). This CDR3 is built from 12 residues. J gave up 8 bases and V 4 bases, and 4 bases lay outside the gene matches.

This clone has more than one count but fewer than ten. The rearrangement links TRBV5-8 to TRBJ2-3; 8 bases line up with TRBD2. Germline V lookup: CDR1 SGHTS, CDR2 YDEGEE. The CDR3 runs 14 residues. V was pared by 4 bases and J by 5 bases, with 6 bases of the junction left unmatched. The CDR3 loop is CASSIGLAGDTQYF. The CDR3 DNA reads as TGTGCCAGCAGCATCGGACTAGCTGGAGATACGCAGTATTTT.